The rows below give T cell receptor beta chains drawn from one sample of a study of regulatory T cells in long-lasting Graves disease. TCRdb re-analysed the multiplex PCR reads in MiXCR, keeping a single row per CDR3 protein. The sample includes 650,000 to 700,000 distinct CDR3 sequences, about 30% of them seen just once. This material consisted of peripheral blood mononuclear cells (PBMCs), taken when the disease was refractory, from a patient treated with antithyroid drugs. The receptors derive from a female donor with Graves disease. Both conserved end residues are part of each CDR3. The D gene is left open where the match is weak. Expanded clones get a size class; other rows say once, few or many, or leave the size out.

D gene: TRBD1; clone size: few; J gene: TRBJ1-2; V gene: TRBV7-9; CDR3 DNA: TGTGCCAGCAGCCGCGGACAGGCGGGTCGCGGCTACACCTTC; CDR3 protein: CASSRGQAGRGYTF
D gene: NA; clone size: NA; J gene: TRBJ1-2; V gene: TRBV9; CDR3 DNA: TGTGCCAGCAGCGCTCAGAGGGTAGTTAACTATGGCTACACCTTC; CDR3 protein: CASSAQRVVNYGYTF
D gene: NA; clone size: NA; J gene: TRBJ2-2; V gene: TRBV4-1; CDR3 DNA: TGCGCCAGCAGCCAAGTTCCTGGCGGGGTAGGCGCCGGGGAGCTGTTTTTT; CDR3 protein: CASSQVPGGVGAGELFF
D gene: NA; clone size: NA; J gene: TRBJ2-7; V gene: TRBV6-1; CDR3 DNA: TGTGCCAGCAGTACCTCTAGCGCGAGGTACGAGCAGTACTTC; CDR3 protein: CASSTSSARYEQYF
D gene: NA; clone size: NA; J gene: TRBJ1-2; V gene: TRBV20-1; CDR3 DNA: TGCAGTGCTAGAGATCTAGACAAAGAGCGTGGCTACACCTTC; CDR3 protein: CSARDLDKERGYTF
D gene: TRBD1; clone size: NA; J gene: TRBJ2-7; V gene: TRBV9; CDR3 DNA: TGTGCCAGCAGCCCGCGTCAGGGGGCGGGCTACGAGCAGTACTTC; CDR3 protein: CASSPRQGAGYEQYF
D gene: NA; clone size: few; J gene: TRBJ1-1; V gene: TRBV10-3; CDR3 DNA: TGTGCCATCAGTGGTACAACTATGAACACTGAAGCTTTCTTT; CDR3 protein: CAISGTTMNTEAFF
D gene: NA; clone size: NA; J gene: TRBJ1-5; V gene: TRBV12-3/TRBV12-4; CDR3 DNA: TGTGCCAGCAGTTCGGCCTCCAGCAATCAGCCCCAGCATTTT; CDR3 protein: CASSSASSNQPQHF
D gene: NA; clone size: NA; J gene: TRBJ2-7; V gene: TRBV2; CDR3 DNA: TGTGCCAGCAGTGAACTGGAGACCACCTACGAGCAGTACTTC; CDR3 protein: CASSELETTYEQYF
D gene: NA; clone size: few; J gene: TRBJ1-2; V gene: TRBV6-1; CDR3 DNA: TGTGCCAGCAGGCTACAGCGTAACTATGGCTACACCTTC; CDR3 protein: CASRLQRNYGYTF
D gene: NA; clone size: few; J gene: TRBJ1-2; V gene: TRBV16; CDR3 DNA: TGTGCCAGCAGCCAATCAGTCGACAGGCCTGAATATGGCTACACCTTC; CDR3 protein: CASSQSVDRPEYGYTF
D gene: TRBD2; clone size: NA; J gene: TRBJ2-2; V gene: TRBV5-1; CDR3 DNA: TGCGCCAGCAGCGGGACTATGGGAGGCACCGGGGAGCTGTTTTTT; CDR3 protein: CASSGTMGGTGELFF
D gene: TRBD2; clone size: NA; J gene: TRBJ2-1; V gene: TRBV12-3/TRBV12-4; CDR3 DNA: TGTGCCAGCAGTCGTCCCGGACTAGCGGGAGGATCCTACAATGAGCAGTTCTTC; CDR3 protein: CASSRPGLAGGSYNEQFF
D gene: NA; clone size: NA; J gene: TRBJ1-5; V gene: TRBV6-5; CDR3 DNA: TGTGCCAGCAGTTGGAACGGAGTAGGCAATCAGCCCCAGCATTTT; CDR3 protein: CASSWNGVGNQPQHF
D gene: NA; clone size: once; J gene: TRBJ2-5; V gene: TRBV29-1; CDR3 DNA: TGCAGCGGTCCCAGGGAGCCTAGACAGGATCAAGAGACCCAGTACTTC; CDR3 protein: CSGPREPRQDQETQYF
D gene: NA; clone size: few; J gene: TRBJ1-2; V gene: TRBV15; CDR3 DNA: TGTGCCACCAGCCCTCCCGGGGGGCAATTTGGCTACACCTTC; CDR3 protein: CATSPPGGQFGYTF
D gene: NA; clone size: NA; J gene: TRBJ1-5; V gene: TRBV7-2; CDR3 DNA: TGTGCCAGCAGCTGGGGGGGAGAGGGTCAGCCCCAGCATTTT; CDR3 protein: CASSWGGEGQPQHF
D gene: TRBD1; clone size: many; J gene: TRBJ1-4; V gene: TRBV28; CDR3 DNA: TGTGCCAGCAACCCGACAGGGGCGGATGAAAAACTGTTTTTT; CDR3 protein: CASNPTGADEKLFF
D gene: NA; clone size: NA; J gene: TRBJ1-3; V gene: TRBV18; CDR3 DNA: TGTGCCAGCTCACCAGGGCTCTCTGGAAACACCATATATTTT; CDR3 protein: CASSPGLSGNTIYF
D gene: NA; clone size: few; J gene: TRBJ1-2; V gene: TRBV5-1; CDR3 DNA: TGCGCCAGCAGCTTGTCAAGGACGGCCTATGGCTACACCTTC; CDR3 protein: CASSLSRTAYGYTF
D gene: NA; clone size: few; J gene: TRBJ1-5; V gene: TRBV19; CDR3 DNA: TGTGCCAGTAGTATAGTTCGACGAAACAATCAGCCCCAGCATTTT; CDR3 protein: CASSIVRRNNQPQHF
D gene: TRBD1; clone size: NA; J gene: TRBJ2-7; V gene: TRBV12-3/TRBV12-4; CDR3 DNA: TGTGCCAGCAGCGACAGGGGCCGGACCTACGAGCAGTACTTC; CDR3 protein: CASSDRGRTYEQYF
D gene: TRBD1; clone size: few; J gene: TRBJ1-2; V gene: TRBV28; CDR3 DNA: TGTGCCAGCAGCCCTCCCCAGGGGGCTGTCTATGGCTACACCTTC; CDR3 protein: CASSPPQGAVYGYTF
D gene: NA; clone size: few; J gene: TRBJ1-1; V gene: TRBV4-2; CDR3 DNA: TGTGCCAGCAGCCGGACGGTGTGGGACACTGAAGCTTTCTTT; CDR3 protein: CASSRTVWDTEAFF
D gene: NA; clone size: NA; J gene: TRBJ1-1; V gene: TRBV19; CDR3 DNA: TGTGCCAGTAGTATGGGGGGACGGGTGAACACTGAAGCTTTCTTT; CDR3 protein: CASSMGGRVNTEAFF
D gene: NA; clone size: few; J gene: TRBJ1-3; V gene: TRBV19; CDR3 DNA: TGTGCCAGTAACTCTGGAAACACCATATATTTT; CDR3 protein: CASNSGNTIYF
D gene: NA; clone size: many; J gene: TRBJ2-5; V gene: TRBV11-2; CDR3 DNA: TGTGCCAGCAGCTTGTCGCCCCGGCAAGAGACCCAGTACTTC; CDR3 protein: CASSLSPRQETQYF
D gene: NA; clone size: NA; J gene: TRBJ1-4; V gene: TRBV2; CDR3 DNA: TGTGCCAGCAGTCTCAGGAGGGGCGAAAAACTGTTTTTT; CDR3 protein: CASSLRRGEKLFF
D gene: NA; clone size: many; J gene: TRBJ1-4; V gene: TRBV28; CDR3 DNA: TGTGCCAGCACCGTGGGGGAGGAAAAACTGTTTTTT; CDR3 protein: CASTVGEEKLFF
D gene: TRBD1; clone size: NA; J gene: TRBJ1-1; V gene: TRBV12-3/TRBV12-4; CDR3 DNA: TGTGCCAGCAGCCACTTCGGGACAGGGGCTTGGAACACTGAAGCTTTCTTT; CDR3 protein: CASSHFGTGAWNTEAFF
D gene: NA; clone size: NA; J gene: TRBJ1-5; V gene: TRBV29-1; CDR3 DNA: TGCAGCGTTCAAAGGGGGAGCAATCAGCCCCAGCATTTT; CDR3 protein: CSVQRGSNQPQHF
D gene: NA; clone size: NA; J gene: TRBJ2-5; V gene: TRBV6-5; CDR3 DNA: TGTGCCAGCAGTTACCTTGGGGACCTCCAAGAGACCCAGTACTTC; CDR3 protein: CASSYLGDLQETQYF
D gene: NA; clone size: NA; J gene: TRBJ1-6; V gene: TRBV7-9; CDR3 DNA: TGTGCCAGCAGGTCCCCCCCAGATAATTCACCCCTCCACTTT; CDR3 protein: CASRSPPDNSPLHF
D gene: TRBD1; clone size: NA; J gene: TRBJ1-3; V gene: TRBV20-1; CDR3 DNA: TGCAGTGCTAGAGGACGCGGGACAGGGTTAGGTGGAAACACCATATATTTT; CDR3 protein: CSARGRGTGLGGNTIYF
D gene: NA; clone size: NA; J gene: TRBJ2-7; V gene: TRBV5-1; CDR3 DNA: TGCGCCAGCAGCTTGCGGGGGGCACAGTACGAGCAGTACTTC; CDR3 protein: CASSLRGAQYEQYF
D gene: NA; clone size: NA; J gene: TRBJ2-2; V gene: TRBV11-2; CDR3 DNA: TGTGCCAGCAGCGCAATACAGGGAACCGGGGAGCTGTTTTTT; CDR3 protein: CASSAIQGTGELFF
D gene: TRBD2; clone size: NA; J gene: TRBJ2-5; V gene: TRBV20-1; CDR3 DNA: TGCAGTGCACACAAACTAGTGGGAGGGTCAGAGACCCAGTACTTC; CDR3 protein: CSAHKLVGGSETQYF
D gene: TRBD2; clone size: few; J gene: TRBJ2-7; V gene: TRBV11-2; CDR3 DNA: TGTGCCAGCAGCTTAATGGCGGGGGGCTCCTACGAGCAGTACTTC; CDR3 protein: CASSLMAGGSYEQYF
D gene: NA; clone size: few; J gene: TRBJ2-2; V gene: TRBV6-5; CDR3 DNA: TGTGCCAGCAGTTACTCGCCTAGCAACACCGGGGAGCTGTTTTTT; CDR3 protein: CASSYSPSNTGELFF
D gene: TRBD1; clone size: NA; J gene: TRBJ2-7; V gene: TRBV20-1; CDR3 DNA: TGCAGTGCTAGAGATATCCGGCAGGGGGAAAGCTACGAGCAGTACTTC; CDR3 protein: CSARDIRQGESYEQYF
D gene: NA; clone size: once; J gene: TRBJ2-2; V gene: TRBV11-2; CDR3 DNA: TGTGCCAGCAGCTTAGTGGAGGGGGCAGGGGAGCTGTTTTTT; CDR3 protein: CASSLVEGAGELFF
D gene: NA; clone size: many; J gene: TRBJ1-2; V gene: TRBV2; CDR3 DNA: TGTGCCAGCAGTGTTTTACGGAACTATGGCTACACCTTC; CDR3 protein: CASSVLRNYGYTF
D gene: TRBD1; clone size: NA; J gene: TRBJ1-1; V gene: TRBV6-9; CDR3 DNA: TGTGCCAGCAGTTCCCGGAGGAGGGGGCGAAACACTGAAGCTTTCTTT; CDR3 protein: CASSSRRRGRNTEAFF
D gene: TRBD2; clone size: few; J gene: TRBJ2-5; V gene: TRBV15; CDR3 DNA: TGTGCCACCAGCAGAGGCACTAGCGGCACCCTCCAAGAGACCCAGTACTTC; CDR3 protein: CATSRGTSGTLQETQYF
D gene: NA; clone size: NA; J gene: TRBJ2-5; V gene: TRBV11-2; CDR3 DNA: TGTGCCAGCAGCTTGTGGGCCAAAGAGACCCAGTACTTC; CDR3 protein: CASSLWAKETQYF
D gene: NA; clone size: few; J gene: TRBJ1-1; V gene: TRBV20-1; CDR3 DNA: TGCAGTGCTAGAATAAATGGGAACACTGAAGCTTTCTTT; CDR3 protein: CSARINGNTEAFF
D gene: NA; clone size: NA; J gene: TRBJ1-3; V gene: TRBV6-1; CDR3 DNA: TGTGCCAGCGGGATTTTCGGACATTCAGCCTTCTCTGGAAACACCATATATTTT; CDR3 protein: CASGIFGHSAFSGNTIYF
D gene: TRBD1; clone size: few; J gene: TRBJ1-5; V gene: TRBV20-1; CDR3 DNA: TGCAGTGCTATGGACAGGGCTGGCAATCAGCCCCAGCATTTT; CDR3 protein: CSAMDRAGNQPQHF
D gene: TRBD1; clone size: many; J gene: TRBJ1-6; V gene: TRBV2; CDR3 DNA: TGTGCCAGCAGTGAATTCGGGACAGGGACTAATAATTCACCCCTCCACTTT; CDR3 protein: CASSEFGTGTNNSPLHF
D gene: TRBD1; clone size: few; J gene: TRBJ1-2; V gene: TRBV7-9; CDR3 DNA: TGTGCCAGCAGCTCGTGGGACAGGGCTAACTATGGCTACACCTTC; CDR3 protein: CASSSWDRANYGYTF
D gene: TRBD1; clone size: NA; J gene: TRBJ2-2; V gene: TRBV11-2; CDR3 DNA: TGTGCCAGCAGCTTACTGGGCAGGGGGAAAACCGGGGAGCTGTTTTTT; CDR3 protein: CASSLLGRGKTGELFF
D gene: NA; clone size: NA; J gene: TRBJ1-1; V gene: TRBV12-3/TRBV12-4; CDR3 DNA: TGTGCCAGCAGTTTGGGGAAAGCGGGAGCTTTCTTT; CDR3 protein: CASSLGKAGAFF
D gene: TRBD2; clone size: NA; J gene: TRBJ2-7; V gene: TRBV5-4; CDR3 DNA: TGTGCCAGCAGCGGGGGGACTAGCGGGAGGATGTTCGAGCAGTACTTC; CDR3 protein: CASSGGTSGRMFEQYF
D gene: TRBD1; clone size: few; J gene: TRBJ2-7; V gene: TRBV13; CDR3 DNA: TGTGCCAGCAGCGACAGGGGGAATACAGACTACGAGCAGTACTTC; CDR3 protein: CASSDRGNTDYEQYF
D gene: NA; clone size: NA; J gene: TRBJ1-5; V gene: TRBV5-1; CDR3 DNA: TGCGCCAGCCGGACCGGCCCGGGTAGCAATCAGCCCCAGCATTTT; CDR3 protein: CASRTGPGSNQPQHF